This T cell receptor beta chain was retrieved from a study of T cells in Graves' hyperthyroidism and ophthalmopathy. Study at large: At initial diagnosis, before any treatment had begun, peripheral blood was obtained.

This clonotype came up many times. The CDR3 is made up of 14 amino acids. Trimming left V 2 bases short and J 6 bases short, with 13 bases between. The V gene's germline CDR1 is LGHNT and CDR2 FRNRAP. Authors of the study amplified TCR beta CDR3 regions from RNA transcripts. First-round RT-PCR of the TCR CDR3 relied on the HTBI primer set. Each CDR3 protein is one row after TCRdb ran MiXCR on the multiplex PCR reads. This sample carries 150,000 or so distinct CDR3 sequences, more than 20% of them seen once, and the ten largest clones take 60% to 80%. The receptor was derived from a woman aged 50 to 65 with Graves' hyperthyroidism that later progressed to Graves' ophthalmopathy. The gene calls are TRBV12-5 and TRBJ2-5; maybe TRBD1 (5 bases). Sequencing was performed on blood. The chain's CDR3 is CASGLTFRVKTQYF. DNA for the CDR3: TGTGCTAGTGGTTTGACCTTCAGGGTAAAGACCCAGTACTTC.